This T cell receptor beta chain was captured in a study of blood T cell repertoires in COVID-19. There are 14 residues in the CDR3. V lost 4 bases and J lost 1, with 8 bases in between. Per the germline V gene, CDR1 is LGHDT and CDR2 is YNNKEL (reference sequence). Clones were sequenced by immunoSEQ multiplex PCR, and TCRdb holds only the in-frame ones, with some missing. The sample carries under 200,000 clones, roughly 84% recorded once. The sequence derives from a woman aged 45-65 years who had recovered from COVID-19. The rearrangement joins TRBV3-1 (or the pseudogene TRBV3-2) to TRBJ1-5; tentative D call: TRBD1 (5 bases). Sequenced material: PBMCs or T cells enriched from blood (not recorded which). CDR3 bases: TGTGCCAGCAGCCTGACAGCCAGCAATCAGCCCCAGCATTTT. It specifies CASSLTASNQPQHF.